These 26 T cell receptor beta chains originate from one sample sequenced in a study of spatial heterogeneity in lung cancer. Findings of the study overall: How many expanded intratumoral alpha and beta TCRs were present tracked the tumor mutation count, which was a count of nonsynonymous mutations.

Time point denoted: sample taken at primary tumor resection. TCRdb re-analysed the 5' RACE reads in MiXCR, keeping a single row per CDR3 protein. The profile shows tens of thousands of distinct CDR3 sequences, over 4% of them singletons. These receptors' antigens are unknown. Sample: lung tumor tissue, taken at surgery. These receptor sequences come from a male donor with early-stage non-small cell lung cancer.

The table lists this clonotype with many counts. The chain uses TRBV6-2 or TRBV6-3 and TRBJ2-6; TRBD1 aligns across 7 bases. CDR1 is MNHEY and CDR2 is SVGEGT in the germline V gene. CDR3 length: 18 amino acids. V was clipped by 7 bases and J by 2 bases; unmatched bases: 14. The CDR3 loop reads CASTYPGQVLAGANVLTF. The DNA for the CDR3 is TGTGCCAGCACCTACCCCGGACAGGTGTTAGCTGGGGCCAACGTCCTGACTTTC.

This clonotype was observed at least ten times. DNA for the CDR3: TGTGCCAGTAGTCGGCCCACTGAAGCTTTCTTT. The encoded protein is CASSRPTEAFF. The V and J genes are TRBV19 and TRBJ1-1, with no clear D. The germline gives CDR1 LNHDA, CDR2 SQIVND (reference sequence). The CDR3 extends over 11 amino acids. Between the trimmed V and J ends, which lost 5 bases and 4 bases, there was a span of 5 bases.

This clonotype was found many times. This rearrangement joins TRBV7-9 to TRBJ2-7; D is undetermined. From germline, CDR1 is SEHNR and CDR2 FQNEAQ (reference sequence). With 5 bases removed from V and 2 bases from J, the gap between germline ends came to 7 bases. This CDR3 has 12 amino acids. The CDR3 here is CASSTEAYEQYF. CDR3 coding DNA: TGTGCCAGCAGCACAGAGGCCTACGAGCAGTACTTC.

The sample holds many counts of this clonotype. The chain joins TRBV7-2 to TRBJ2-6; D unclear. V lost 1 base and J lost 0, with 4 bases in between. This CDR3 comprises 15 residues. The germline V gene encodes CDR1 SGHTA and CDR2 FQGNSA. The CDR3 DNA sequence: TGTGCCAGCAGCTTAGGAGGCTCTGGGGCCAACGTCCTGACTTTC. Protein: CASSLGGSGANVLTF.

This clonotype occurred many times. This rearrangement joins TRBV20-1 to TRBJ2-3; 7 bases are a match to TRBD2. CDR1 and CDR2 from the germline V gene are DFQATT and SNEGSKA (reference sequence). V lost 4 bases to trimming and J lost 2 bases; unmatched junction nucleotides: 12. CDR3 length: 16 residues. CDR3 loop: CSAITSPAGPTDTQYF. For the CDR3, the DNA is TGCAGTGCTATTACAAGTCCAGCGGGACCCACAGATACGCAGTATTTT.

This clonotype was detected many times. The chain couples TRBV20-1 to TRBJ1-6; D possibly corresponds to TRBD1 (5 bases). Germline-derived CDR1 and CDR2 are DFQATT and SNEGSKA (reference sequence). This CDR3 region has 15 residues. The V end was cut by 5 bases, the J end by 8 bases, with 19 bases between. CDR3 nucleotide sequence: TGCAGTGCTTCTACATGGGGCGCACCGCATTCACCCCTCCACTTT. It is translated as CSASTWGAPHSPLHF.

This clonotype was detected ten times or more. The chain has TRBV20-1 and TRBJ1-5; D gene ambiguous. Looked up from germline, CDR1 is DFQATT and CDR2 is SNEGSKA (reference sequence). This CDR3 has 14 residues. Trimming left V 3 bases short and J 3 bases short, with 12 bases between. This CDR3 reads CSARDPGPNQPQHF. The CDR3 nucleotides are TGCAGTGCTAGGGACCCCGGCCCCAATCAGCCCCAGCATTTT.

This clonotype showed up many times. The V and J genes are TRBV28 and TRBJ1-6; 10 positions agree with TRBD1. The CDR3 has 14 residues. The germline V gene encodes CDR1 MDHEN and CDR2 SYDVKM. Trimming removed 6 bases from V and 8 bases from J; junction bases left unmatched: 4. The CDR3 reads CASSSGQGDSPLHF. CDR3 nucleotide sequence: TGTGCCAGCAGCTCCGGACAGGGGGATTCACCCCTCCACTTT.

This clonotype was found many times. The J gene is TRBJ2-5, the V gene TRBV7-9; D possibly corresponds to TRBD1 (6 bases). V shed 1 base and J shed 10 bases, with 7 bases lying between them. CDR1 and CDR2 (germline): SEHNR, FQNEAQ (reference sequence). The CDR3 consists of 11 residues. CDR3 nucleotide sequence: TGTGCCAGCAGCTTAGAGGGGGACCAGTACTTC. This translates into CASSLEGDQYF.

This clonotype was counted between two and nine times. This chain connects TRBV18 to TRBJ2-7; D call uncertain. Trimming removed 0 bases from V and 2 bases from J, with 8 bases in between. Germline CDR1 reads KGHSH; CDR2 reads LQKENI. The CDR3 is 14 amino acids. The CDR3 is CASSPPTFTYEQYF. CDR3 sequence (DNA): TGTGCCAGCTCACCACCGACGTTCACCTACGAGCAGTACTTC.

This clonotype was counted ten times or more. The chain recombines TRBV2 with TRBJ1-5; possible D gene TRBD1, 6 bases. With 5 bases removed from V and 6 bases from J, the gap between germline ends came to 14 bases. In germline, CDR1 is SNHLY, CDR2 FYNNEI. The CDR3 loop spans 14 amino acids. Here the CDR3 DNA reads TGTGCCAGCAGTAAAAACAGGGAAAGTCAGCCCCAGCATTTT. Its protein is CASSKNRESQPQHF. The variable domain in full, completed from reference TRBV2 and TRBJ1-5, reads EPEVTQTPSHQVTQMGQEVILRCVPISNHLYFYWYRQILGQKVEFLVSFYNNEISEKSEIFDDQFSVERPDGSNFTLKIRSTKLEDSAMYFCASSKNRESQPQHFGDGTRLSIL.

This clonotype was observed many times. The chain carries TRBV6-2 or TRBV6-3 and TRBJ2-1; 9 nucleotides line up with TRBD2. CDR3 length: 15 residues. V was pared by 6 bases and J by 7 bases, with 10 bases of the junction left unmatched. CDR1 MNHEY and CDR2 SVGEGT come from the germline V gene. CDR3 residues: CASSVPGLAFNEQFF. The CDR3 DNA reads TGTGCCAGCAGCGTACCGGGACTAGCCTTTAATGAGCAGTTCTTC.

This chain connects TRBV28 to TRBJ2-4; D is unclear. The CDR3 has 12 residues. Germline values: CDR1 MDHEN, CDR2 SYDVKM. V was cut by 10 bases and J by 8 bases, with 15 bases left in between. The CDR3 DNA is TGTGCCACCTCCTGGGGTGGGTACATTCAGTACTTC. This sequence encodes CATSWGGYIQYF. Supplemented by reference TRBV28 and TRBJ2-4, the full variable domain reads DVKVTQSSRYLVKRTGEKVFLECVQDMDHENMFWYRQDPGLGLRLIYFSYDVKMKEKGDIPEGYSVSREKKERFSLILESASTNQTSMYLCATSWGGYIQYFGAGTRLSVL.

In its sample, this clonotype was seen once. A much larger clone lies one base from this, so it may be a read error. This chain connects TRBV7-8 to TRBJ2-5; 10 bases line up with TRBD2. The CDR3 extends over 16 amino acids. The germline gives CDR1 SGHVS, CDR2 FQNEAQ. Losses at the gene ends were 5 bases for V and 5 bases for J; bases not matched to a gene: 11. The CDR3 region has the DNA TGTGCCAGCAGCCGGGAGTCTAGCGGGAGTAGGGAGACCCAGTACTTC. Translated: CASSRESSGSRETQYF.

This clonotype was recorded at least ten times. The chain recombines TRBV20-1 with TRBJ2-1, with a weak D call TRBD2 (5 bases). Germline CDR1 and CDR2: DFQATT and SNEGSKA (reference sequence). This CDR3 has 14 amino acids. Trimming cost V 3 bases and J 6 bases, with 15 bases left between them. The CDR3 reads CSASFGVAANEQFF. The CDR3 DNA sequence: TGCAGTGCTAGCTTCGGGGTGGCTGCCAATGAGCAGTTCTTC.

Many counts were recorded for this clonotype. The CDR3 reads CASSPSQGTLGTDTQYF. CDR3 nucleotide sequence: TGTGCCAGCAGCCCCTCACAGGGAACCTTAGGCACAGATACGCAGTATTTT. The chain employs TRBV6-2 or TRBV6-3 and TRBJ2-3; TRBD1 is a possible D gene (6 bases). Trimming cost V 6 bases and J 1 base, with 20 bases left between them. Germline V gene data show CDR1 as MNHEY and CDR2 as SVGEGT. The CDR3 has 17 residues.

The table lists this clonotype with many counts. The V gene is TRBV27, the J gene TRBJ1-4; 7 bases are a match to TRBD1. Germline V CDR1 and CDR2: MNHEY, SMNVEV (reference sequence). V shed 4 bases and J 1 base; nucleotides not matched to a gene: 6. CDR3 length equals 16 residues. The CDR3 is CASSSLDRETNEKLFF. The CDR3 DNA follows: TGTGCCAGCAGTTCGCTCGACAGGGAAACTAATGAAAAACTGTTTTTT. The full variable domain, completed using reference TRBV27 and TRBJ1-4, is EAQVTQNPRYLITVTGKKLTVTCSQNMNHEYMSWYRQDPGLGLRQIYYSMNVEVTDKGDVPEGYKVSRKEKRNFPLILESPSPNQTSLYFCASSSLDRETNEKLFFGSGTQLSVL.

This clonotype appeared many times. The genes are TRBV11-2 and TRBJ1-4, with D possibly TRBD1 on 6 matching bases. Germline loops: CDR1 SGHAT, CDR2 FQNNGV. Trimming took 2 bases from V and 6 from J, leaving 13 bases between them. CDR3 length: 15 amino acids. CDR3 sequence: CASSLNRVKDEKLFF. For the CDR3, the DNA is TGTGCCAGCAGCTTAAACAGGGTGAAGGATGAAAAACTGTTTTTT. The variable domain in full, with the rest retrieved from reference TRBV11-2 and TRBJ1-4, is EAGVAQSPRYKIIEKRQSVAFWCNPISGHATLYWYQQILGQGPKLLIQFQNNGVVDDSQLPKDRFSAERLKGVDSTLKIQPAKLEDSAVYLCASSLNRVKDEKLFFGSGTQLSVL.

This clonotype was recorded many times. V usage is TRBV5-1 and J usage is TRBJ1-2; possible D gene TRBD1, 5 bases. V was clipped by 0 bases and J by 0 bases, with 9 bases between them. The length of the CDR3 is 15 residues. Germline V gives CDR1 SGHRS, CDR2 YFSETQ. This CDR3 is CASSLGQPANYGYTF. Written as DNA, the CDR3 is TGCGCCAGCAGCTTGGGACAGCCAGCTAACTATGGCTACACCTTC.

This clonotype has a count of ten or more. The V and J genes are TRBV20-1 and TRBJ2-7; D is possibly TRBD2 (6 bases). CDR3 length: 12 amino acids. Germline values: CDR1 DFQATT, CDR2 SNEGSKA (reference sequence). V was shortened by 5 bases and J by 2 bases, with 10 bases between the two germline ends. CDR3 sequence reads: CSAGASAYEQYF. CDR3 in DNA: TGCAGTGCTGGGGCTAGCGCCTACGAGCAGTACTTC.

This clonotype occurred many times. V and J are TRBV12-3 or TRBV12-4 and TRBJ2-5; 9 nucleotides line up with TRBD2. The CDR3 covers 16 residues. Trimming removed 4 bases from V and 7 bases from J; junction bases left unmatched: 13. For the CDR3, the DNA is TGTGCCAGCAGTTCCCAGGGACTAGCAGAACGGCGGACCCAGTACTTC. Translating it yields CASSSQGLAERRTQYF.

This clonotype has at least ten counts. The genes are TRBV19 and TRBJ1-6; D not resolved. With 4 bases removed from V and 10 bases from J, the gap between germline ends came to 17 bases. This CDR3 has 15 amino acids. CDR1 and CDR2 (germline): LNHDA, SQIVND (reference sequence). The CDR3 DNA follows: TGTGCCAGTAGTAGGTCCGGCAGCGTAGAGTCACCCCTCCACTTT. Amino acids: CASSRSGSVESPLHF.

The chain links TRBV5-4 to TRBJ1-1; the D gene is possibly TRBD1 (5 bases). The CDR3 extends over 13 amino acids. CDR1 is SGHNT, CDR2 YYREEE, per germline (reference sequence). The V end was cut by 4 bases, the J end by 5 bases, with 12 bases between. As DNA, the CDR3 is TGTGCCAGCAGCCGGGAGGGGCGGACTGAAGCTTTCTTT. Translating gives CASSREGRTEAFF.

This clonotype has at least ten counts. V and J are TRBV6-1 and TRBJ1-3; no clear D gene. Trimming pared 1 base from V and 5 bases from J, leaving 6 bases between. Germline CDR1 MNHNS, CDR2 SASEGT. The CDR3 sequence is 13 residues long. The CDR3 DNA reads TGTGCCAGCAGTGAAGTTGGAAGAAACACCATATATTTT. Translated, it gives CASSEVGRNTIYF.

This clonotype was detected ten times or more. This rearrangement joins TRBV7-9 to TRBJ2-3; D unresolved. The V and J ends lost 5 bases and 5 bases respectively, with 5 bases between them. The germline V gene has CDR1 SEHNR and CDR2 FQNEAQ (reference sequence). CDR3 length equals 11 residues. The CDR3 DNA is TGTGCCAGCAGCCCTAAAGATACGCAGTATTTT. This sequence encodes CASSPKDTQYF.

This clonotype was seen many times. This chain connects TRBV20-1 to TRBJ2-1; 7 bases align to TRBD2. Germline assignment: CDR1 DFQATT and CDR2 SNEGSKA (reference sequence). The CDR3 spans 14 residues. V shed 5 bases and J 10 bases; nucleotides not matched to a gene: 14. As DNA, the CDR3 is TGCAGTGCTTGGGGGGACTATGGAGCCGGCGAGCAGTTCTTC. It codes for CSAWGDYGAGEQFF.